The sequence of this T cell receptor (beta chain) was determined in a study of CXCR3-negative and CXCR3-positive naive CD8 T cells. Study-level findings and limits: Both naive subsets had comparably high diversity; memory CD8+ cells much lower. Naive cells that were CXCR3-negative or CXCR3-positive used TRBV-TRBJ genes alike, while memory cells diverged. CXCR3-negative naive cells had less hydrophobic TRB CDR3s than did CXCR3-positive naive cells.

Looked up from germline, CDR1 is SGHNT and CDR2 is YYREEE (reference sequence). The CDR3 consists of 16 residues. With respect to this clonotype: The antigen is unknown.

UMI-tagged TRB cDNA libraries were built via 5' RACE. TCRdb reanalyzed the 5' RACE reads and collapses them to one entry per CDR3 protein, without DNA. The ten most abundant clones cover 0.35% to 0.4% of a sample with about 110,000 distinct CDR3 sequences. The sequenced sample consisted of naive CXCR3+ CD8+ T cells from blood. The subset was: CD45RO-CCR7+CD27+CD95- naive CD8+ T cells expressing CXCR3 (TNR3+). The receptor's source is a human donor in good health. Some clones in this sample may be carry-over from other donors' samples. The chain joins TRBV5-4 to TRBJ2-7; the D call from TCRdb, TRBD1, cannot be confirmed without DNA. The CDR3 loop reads CASSLLPGTVIHEQYF.